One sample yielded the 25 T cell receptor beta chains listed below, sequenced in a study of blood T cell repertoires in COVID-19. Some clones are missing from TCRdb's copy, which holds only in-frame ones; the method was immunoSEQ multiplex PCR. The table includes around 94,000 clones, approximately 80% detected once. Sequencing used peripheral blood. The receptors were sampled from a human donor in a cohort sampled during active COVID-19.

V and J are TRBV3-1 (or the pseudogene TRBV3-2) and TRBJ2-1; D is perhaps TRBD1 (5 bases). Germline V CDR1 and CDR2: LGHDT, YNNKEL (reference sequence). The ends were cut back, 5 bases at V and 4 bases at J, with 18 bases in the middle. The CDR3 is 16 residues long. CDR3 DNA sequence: TGTGCCAGCAGCTACCAAGGGGCGGCCCTATACAATGAGCAGTTCTTC. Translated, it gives CASSYQGAALYNEQFF.

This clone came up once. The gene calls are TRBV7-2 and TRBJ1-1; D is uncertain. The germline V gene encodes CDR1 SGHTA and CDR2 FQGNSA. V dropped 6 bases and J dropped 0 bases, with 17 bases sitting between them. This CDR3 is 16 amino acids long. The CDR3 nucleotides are TGTGCCAGCAGTACCCCCGGAGGGAGACTGAACACTGAAGCTTTCTTT. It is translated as CASSTPGGRLNTEAFF.

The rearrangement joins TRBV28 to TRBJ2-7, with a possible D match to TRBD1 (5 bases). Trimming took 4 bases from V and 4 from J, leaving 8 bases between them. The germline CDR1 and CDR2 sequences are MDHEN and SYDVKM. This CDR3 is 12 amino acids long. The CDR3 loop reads CASSSDSYEQYF. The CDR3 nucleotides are TGTGCCAGCAGTTCCGACAGTTACGAGCAGTACTTC.

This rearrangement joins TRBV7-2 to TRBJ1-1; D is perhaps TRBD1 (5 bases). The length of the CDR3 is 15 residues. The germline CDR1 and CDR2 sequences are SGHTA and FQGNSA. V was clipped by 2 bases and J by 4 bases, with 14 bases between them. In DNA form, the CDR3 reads TGTGCCAGCAGCTTATCCAGGGCGGGGGGCACTGAAGCTTTCTTT. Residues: CASSLSRAGGTEAFF.

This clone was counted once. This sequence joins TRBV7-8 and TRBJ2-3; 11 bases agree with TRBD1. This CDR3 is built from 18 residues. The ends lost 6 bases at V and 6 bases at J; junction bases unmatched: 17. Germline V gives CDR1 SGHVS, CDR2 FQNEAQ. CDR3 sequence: CASSRTTGGQGAADTQYF. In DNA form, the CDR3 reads TGTGCCAGCAGTCGAACCACCGGAGGACAGGGGGCCGCGGATACGCAGTATTTT.

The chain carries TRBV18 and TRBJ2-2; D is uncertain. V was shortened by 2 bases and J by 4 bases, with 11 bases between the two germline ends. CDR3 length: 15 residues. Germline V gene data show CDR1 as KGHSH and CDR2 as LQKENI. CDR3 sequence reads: CASSPAQTFTGELFF. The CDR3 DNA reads TGTGCCAGCTCACCAGCACAGACATTCACCGGGGAGCTGTTTTTT.

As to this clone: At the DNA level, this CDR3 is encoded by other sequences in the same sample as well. CDR3: CASSLGQGYGYTF. The CDR3 nucleotides are TGTGCCAGCAGTTTAGGGCAGGGCTATGGCTACACCTTC. The rearrangement joins TRBV12-3 or TRBV12-4 to TRBJ1-2; D perhaps matches TRBD1 (5 bases). V lost 1 base and J 4 bases, leaving 7 bases between the germline ends. The CDR3 length is 13 residues.

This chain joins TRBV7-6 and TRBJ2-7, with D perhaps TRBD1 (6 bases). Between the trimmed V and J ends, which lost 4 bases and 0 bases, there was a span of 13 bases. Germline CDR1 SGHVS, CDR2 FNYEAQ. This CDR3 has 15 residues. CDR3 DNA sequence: TGTGCCAGCAGCTCCCGACAGGAACGCTCCTACGAGCAGTACTTC. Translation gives CASSSRQERSYEQYF.

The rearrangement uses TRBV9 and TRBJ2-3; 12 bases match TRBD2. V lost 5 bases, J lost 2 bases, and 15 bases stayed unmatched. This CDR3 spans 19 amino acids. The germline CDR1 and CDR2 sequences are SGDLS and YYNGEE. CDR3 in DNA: TGTGCCAGCAGTAAGACCGGACTAGCGGGGACCGTCTCCACAGATACGCAGTATTTT. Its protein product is CASSKTGLAGTVSTDTQYF.

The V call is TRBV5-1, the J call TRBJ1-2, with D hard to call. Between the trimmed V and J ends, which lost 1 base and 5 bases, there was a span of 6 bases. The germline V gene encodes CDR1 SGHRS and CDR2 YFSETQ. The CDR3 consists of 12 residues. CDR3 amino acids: CASSLSGYGYTF. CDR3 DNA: TGCGCCAGCAGCTTGTCCGGTTATGGCTACACCTTC.

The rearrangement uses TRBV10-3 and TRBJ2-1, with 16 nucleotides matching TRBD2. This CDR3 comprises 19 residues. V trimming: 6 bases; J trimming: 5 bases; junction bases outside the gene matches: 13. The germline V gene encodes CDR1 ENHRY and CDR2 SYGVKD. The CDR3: CAISASGLAGGRWNNEQFF. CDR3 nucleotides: TGTGCCATCAGCGCCTCGGGACTAGCGGGGGGGCGGTGGAACAATGAGCAGTTCTTC.

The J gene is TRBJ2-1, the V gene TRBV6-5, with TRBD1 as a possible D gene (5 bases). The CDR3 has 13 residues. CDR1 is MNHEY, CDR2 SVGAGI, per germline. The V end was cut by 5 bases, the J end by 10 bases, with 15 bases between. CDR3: CASSPQTVSEQFF. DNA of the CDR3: TGTGCCAGCAGTCCACAGACAGTTAGCGAGCAGTTCTTC.

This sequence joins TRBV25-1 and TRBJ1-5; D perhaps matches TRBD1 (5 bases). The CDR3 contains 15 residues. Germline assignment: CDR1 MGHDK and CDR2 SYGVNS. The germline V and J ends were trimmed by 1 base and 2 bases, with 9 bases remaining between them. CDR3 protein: CASSESGMGNQPQHF. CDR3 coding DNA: TGTGCCAGCAGTGAATCAGGGATGGGCAATCAGCCCCAGCATTTT.

The CDR3: CASSPWTGGASSYEQYF. For the CDR3, the DNA is TGCGCCAGCAGCCCCTGGACAGGGGGTGCTAGCTCCTACGAGCAGTACTTC. This chain links TRBV5-1 with TRBJ2-7, with TRBD1 matching 10 bases. Trimming took 4 bases from V and 0 from J; bases not matched to a gene: 10. Germline V gene lookup returns CDR1 SGHRS and CDR2 YFSETQ. CDR3 size: 17 residues.

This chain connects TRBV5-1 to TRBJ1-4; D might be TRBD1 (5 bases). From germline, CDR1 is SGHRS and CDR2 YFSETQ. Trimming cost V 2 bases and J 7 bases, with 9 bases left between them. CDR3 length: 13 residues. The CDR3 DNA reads TGCGCCAGCAGCTTCCAGGGATCTGAAAAACTGTTTTTT. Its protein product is CASSFQGSEKLFF.

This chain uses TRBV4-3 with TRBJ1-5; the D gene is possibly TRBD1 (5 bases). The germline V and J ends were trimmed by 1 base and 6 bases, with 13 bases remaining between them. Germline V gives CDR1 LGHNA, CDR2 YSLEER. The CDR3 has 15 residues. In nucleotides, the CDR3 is TGCGCCAGCAGCCAAGGCCTTCAGGGTAGTCAGCCCCAGCATTTT. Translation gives CASSQGLQGSQPQHF.

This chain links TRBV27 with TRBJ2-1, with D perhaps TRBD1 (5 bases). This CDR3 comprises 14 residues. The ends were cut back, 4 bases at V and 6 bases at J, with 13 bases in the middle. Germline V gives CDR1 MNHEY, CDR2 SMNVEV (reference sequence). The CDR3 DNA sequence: TGTGCCAGCAGTTGGACACGATATTCCAATGAGCAGTTCTTC. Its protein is CASSWTRYSNEQFF.

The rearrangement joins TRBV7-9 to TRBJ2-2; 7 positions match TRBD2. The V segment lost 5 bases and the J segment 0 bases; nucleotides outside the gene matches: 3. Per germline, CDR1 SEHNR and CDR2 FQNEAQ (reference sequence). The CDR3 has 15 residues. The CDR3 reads CASSLGGTNTGELFF. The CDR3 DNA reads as TGTGCCAGCAGCCTGGGGGGGACGAACACCGGGGAGCTGTTTTTT.

The CDR3 DNA is TGTGCCAGCAGCTTAGGTCCGTCTCAGGGCTACACCTTC. This gives the protein CASSLGPSQGYTF. This chain uses TRBV7-2 with TRBJ1-2, with D hard to call. This CDR3 comprises 13 residues. V lost 1 base and J 8 bases, leaving 11 bases between the germline ends. CDR1 is SGHTA and CDR2 is FQGNSA in the germline V gene.

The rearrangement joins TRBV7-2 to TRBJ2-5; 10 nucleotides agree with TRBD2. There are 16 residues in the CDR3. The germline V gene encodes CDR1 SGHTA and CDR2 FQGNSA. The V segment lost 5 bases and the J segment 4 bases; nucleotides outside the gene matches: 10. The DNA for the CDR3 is TGTGCCAGCAGCCCTCCGGGTAGCGGGGGGCGAGAGACCCAGTACTTC. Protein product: CASSPPGSGGRETQYF.

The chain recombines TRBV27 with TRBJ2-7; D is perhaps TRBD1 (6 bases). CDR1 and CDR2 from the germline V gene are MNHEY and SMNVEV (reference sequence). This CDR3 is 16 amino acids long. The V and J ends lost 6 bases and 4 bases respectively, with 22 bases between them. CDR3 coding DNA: TGTGCCAGCAGAGCGCACCCACCGACAGGCTCGTACGAGCAGTACTTC. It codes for CASRAHPPTGSYEQYF.

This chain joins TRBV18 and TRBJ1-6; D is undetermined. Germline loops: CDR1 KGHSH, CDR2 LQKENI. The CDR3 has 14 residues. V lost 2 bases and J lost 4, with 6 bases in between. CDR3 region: CASSPEAYNSPLHF. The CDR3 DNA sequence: TGTGCCAGCTCACCAGAAGCTTATAATTCACCCCTCCACTTT.

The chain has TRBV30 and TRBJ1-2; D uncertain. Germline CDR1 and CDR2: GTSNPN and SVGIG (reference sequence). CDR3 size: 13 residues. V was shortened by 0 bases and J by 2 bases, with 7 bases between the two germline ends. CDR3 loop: CAWSVHTNYGYTF. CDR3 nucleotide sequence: TGTGCCTGGAGTGTACACACCAACTATGGCTACACCTTC.

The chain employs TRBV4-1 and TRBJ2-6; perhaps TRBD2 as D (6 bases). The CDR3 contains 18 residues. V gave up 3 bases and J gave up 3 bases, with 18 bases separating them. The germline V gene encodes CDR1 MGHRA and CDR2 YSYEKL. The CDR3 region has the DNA TGCGCCAGCAGCCAGGGGTACATTCGGGGAGGTGGGGCCAACGTCCTGACTTTC. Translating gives CASSQGYIRGGGANVLTF.

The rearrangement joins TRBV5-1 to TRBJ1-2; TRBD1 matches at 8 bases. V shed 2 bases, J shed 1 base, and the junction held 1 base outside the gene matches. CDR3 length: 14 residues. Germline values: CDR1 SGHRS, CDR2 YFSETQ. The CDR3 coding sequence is TGCGCCAGCAGCTTCGACAGGGGTAACTATGGCTACACCTTC. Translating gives CASSFDRGNYGYTF.